These T cell receptor beta chains were read from a single sample in a study of blood T cells in healthy people across ages. MiXCR, run by TCRdb on the 5' RACE reads, gives a single entry per CDR3 protein. The data contain under 1,000,000 distinct CDR3 sequences, under 40% of them singletons. The sample consisted of blood. These receptors originate from a man younger than 35 in good health. The CDR3 runs from the conserved cysteine through the conserved F or W. The D gene is left open where the match is weak. Rows may omit the clone size; those that give it use once, few, many or a size class.

d_call	j_call	clone_size	v_call	cdr3_length	cdr3_aa	cdr3_nt
.	TRBJ1-4	many	TRBV20-1	14	CSARQGSPSEKLFF	TGCAGTGCTAGACAGGGGTCCCCTTCTGAAAAACTGTTTTTT
.	TRBJ2-3	many	TRBV4-1	18	CASSQVPGQGASTDTQYF	TGCGCCAGCAGCCAAGTCCCGGGGCAGGGAGCTAGCACAGATACGCAGTATTTT
TRBD2	TRBJ2-5	.	TRBV27	18	CATQETSGELPYQETQYF	TGTGCCACCCAAGAAACTAGCGGGGAACTCCCGTACCAAGAGACCCAGTACTTC
.	TRBJ1-4	.	TRBV4-3	16	CASSQRFLATNEKLFF	TGCGCCAGCAGCCAAAGATTTCTTGCAACTAATGAAAAACTGTTTTTT
TRBD2	TRBJ2-1	.	TRBV20-1	15	CSASFLGLANNEQFF	TGCAGTGCTAGTTTTTTGGGACTAGCGAACAATGAGCAGTTCTTC
.	TRBJ2-5	.	TRBV25-1	15	CASGPDTTPLHEQYF	TGTGCCAGCGGCCCGGACACTACCCCCCTGCATGAGCAGTACTTC
.	TRBJ1-2	few	TRBV2	15	CASTTSGDNNYGYTF	TGTGCCAGCACTACGTCGGGGGACAATAACTATGGCTACACCTTC
TRBD1	TRBJ1-1	.	TRBV3-1	14	CASRQGPPKTEAFF	TGTGCCAGCAGACAGGGGCCGCCTAAAACTGAAGCTTTCTTT
.	TRBJ1-2	.	TRBV5-1	13	CASSSAGVYSYTF	TGCGCCAGCAGCTCGGCAGGGGTATATAGCTACACCTTC
.	TRBJ2-1	few	TRBV28	16	CASSTQGGYFSNEQFF	TGTGCCAGCAGTACCCAGGGGGGCTATTTCTCCAATGAGCAGTTCTTC
.	TRBJ2-2	.	TRBV21-1	17	CASSNDERSGYGGELFF	TGTGCCAGCAGCAATGATGAGAGGAGTGGTTATGGCGGGGAGCTGTTTTTT
.	TRBJ2-5	few	TRBV7-3	13	CASALRGTETQYF	TGTGCCAGCGCCCTAAGGGGGACAGAGACCCAGTACTTC
.	TRBJ2-7	many	TRBV20-1	11	CSASVRAEQYF	TGCAGTGCTAGTGTCAGGGCCGAGCAGTACTTC
.	TRBJ2-7	few	TRBV5-5	13	CASSLGYDYEQYF	TGTGCCAGCAGCTTGGGATACGACTACGAGCAGTACTTC
TRBD1	TRBJ2-1	few	TRBV5-6	14	CASSSSRDRVEQFF	TGTGCCAGCAGCTCGTCCCGGGACAGGGTTGAGCAGTTCTTC
.	TRBJ1-2	many	TRBV6-6	16	CASSSSGRAIDYGYTF	TGTGCCAGCAGTTCCTCTGGCAGGGCCATCGATTATGGCTACACCTTC
TRBD1	TRBJ1-2	.	TRBV29-1	14	CSVPGQRDIYGYTF	TGCAGCGTTCCGGGACAGCGGGATATCTATGGCTACACCTTC
.	TRBJ1-3	.	TRBV12-3/TRBV12-4	14	CASRAPGGGNTIYF	TGTGCCAGCAGGGCGCCGGGGGGCGGAAACACCATATATTTT
.	TRBJ2-3	many	TRBV20-1	14	CSARDRVSGETQYF	TGCAGTGCTAGAGATCGAGTTTCGGGGGAAACGCAGTATTTT
.	TRBJ2-3	.	TRBV12-3/TRBV12-4	13	CASSRAKADTQYF	TGTGCCAGCAGTCGGGCCAAAGCAGATACGCAGTATTTT
TRBD2	TRBJ2-1	many	TRBV9	16	CASSALGGGDENEQFF	TGTGCCAGCAGCGCCCTTGGGGGGGGGGACGAGAATGAGCAGTTCTTC
TRBD1	TRBJ1-1	many	TRBV12-3/TRBV12-4	13	CASSPSGQTEAFF	TGTGCCAGCAGCCCTTCGGGACAGACTGAAGCTTTCTTT
TRBD2	TRBJ2-7	.	TRBV30	15	CAWRPEPSGSYEQYF	TGTGCCTGGAGGCCGGAACCTAGCGGGAGTTACGAGCAGTACTTC
.	TRBJ2-1	many	TRBV7-7	15	CASSIDYTTGAEQFF	TGTGCCAGCAGCATAGATTACACGACAGGTGCAGAGCAGTTCTTC
.	TRBJ1-2	.	TRBV20-1	12	CSARLGGYGYTF	TGCAGTGCTAGGCTAGGGGGCTATGGCTACACCTTC
.	TRBJ1-5	.	TRBV2	16	CASSNRRGVGNQPQHF	TGTGCCAGCAGCAACCGCAGGGGAGTCGGCAATCAGCCCCAGCATTTT
.	TRBJ2-3	.	TRBV28	13	CASSSGQGDTQYF	TGTGCCAGCAGTTCAGGACAAGGAGATACGCAGTATTTT
TRBD2	TRBJ2-5	few	TRBV7-2	17	CASSTLGASGYEETQYF	TGTGCCAGCAGCACCCTCGGGGCTAGCGGATATGAAGAGACCCAGTACTTC
.	TRBJ2-2	once	TRBV6-2/TRBV6-3	12	CASSYAYGELFF	TGTGCCAGCAGTTATGCTTACGGGGAGCTGTTTTTT
.	TRBJ2-2	few	TRBV4-3	13	CASSQGAGGELFF	TGCGCCAGCAGCCAAGGGGCGGGTGGGGAGCTGTTTTTT